This T cell receptor (beta chain) was retrieved from a study of blood T cell repertoires in COVID-19. Study-wide background: The United States, Italy and Spain provided the acute and convalescent COVID-19 samples. T cells, B-cell-depleted T cells, or PBMCs provided the cDNA or gDNA that served as material.

Germline assignment: CDR1 SQVTM and CDR2 ANQGSEA. The CDR3 runs 15 residues. The V segment lost 1 base and the J segment 4 bases; nucleotides outside the gene matches: 4. This clone was seen just once. The authors' processing: Reference gene primer amplification yielded estimated nucleated cell counts. Clones were sequenced by immunoSEQ multiplex PCR, and TCRdb holds only the in-frame ones, with some missing. For V, J and clone size, that table is used; D and trimming come from the DNA. The sample consists of about 140,000 clones, about 80% of them appearing once. Sequenced: peripheral blood. The V call is TRBV29-1, the J call TRBJ1-4, with 9 nucleotides matching TRBD1. The origin of this receptor is a human donor in a cohort sampled during active COVID-19. The CDR3 loop reads CSVEGTGAGNEKLFF. The CDR3 DNA is TGCAGCGTTGAAGGGACAGGGGCTGGTAATGAAAAACTGTTTTTT.